The T cell receptor (beta chain) described here comes from a study of blood T cells in healthy people across ages. Deletions cut 5 bases from V and 11 bases from J, with 21 bases between. The V gene's germline CDR1 is SGHAT and CDR2 FQNNGV. The CDR3 has 14 residues. For the second PCR, which ran for roughly 6 to 11 cycles, a sample-barcoded 5' primer and a J-beta primer mix were used. TCRdb used MiXCR to reprocess the 5' RACE reads, holding one entry per CDR3 protein. This sample has 1.4 million to 1.5 million distinct CDR3 sequences, with about 43% found just once. This TCR derives from a woman between 18 and 29 years old in good health. Input material: blood. The chain joins TRBV11-2 to TRBJ2-5, with D hard to call. The CDR3 protein is CASSPWEVSPEQYF. DNA of the CDR3: TGTGCCAGCAGCCCCTGGGAAGTATCCCCAGAGCAGTACTTC.